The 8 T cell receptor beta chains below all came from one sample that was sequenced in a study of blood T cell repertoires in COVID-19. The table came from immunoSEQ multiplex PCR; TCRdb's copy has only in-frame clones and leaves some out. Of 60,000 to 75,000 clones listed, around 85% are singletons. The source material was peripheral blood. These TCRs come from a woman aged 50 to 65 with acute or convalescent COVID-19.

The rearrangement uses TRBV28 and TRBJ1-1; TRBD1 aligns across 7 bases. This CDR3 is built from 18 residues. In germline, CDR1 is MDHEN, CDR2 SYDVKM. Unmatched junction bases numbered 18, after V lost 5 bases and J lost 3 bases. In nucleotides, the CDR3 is TGTGCCAGCAGTACACGACAGGGTTATTCACCCGGGGACACTGAAGCTTTCTTT. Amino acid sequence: CASSTRQGYSPGDTEAFF.

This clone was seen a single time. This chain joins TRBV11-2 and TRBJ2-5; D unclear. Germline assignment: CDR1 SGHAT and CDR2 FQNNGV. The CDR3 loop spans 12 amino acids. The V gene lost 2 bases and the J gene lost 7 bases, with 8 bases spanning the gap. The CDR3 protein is CASSLHSGTQYF. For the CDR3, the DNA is TGTGCCAGCAGCTTACACTCTGGGACCCAGTACTTC.

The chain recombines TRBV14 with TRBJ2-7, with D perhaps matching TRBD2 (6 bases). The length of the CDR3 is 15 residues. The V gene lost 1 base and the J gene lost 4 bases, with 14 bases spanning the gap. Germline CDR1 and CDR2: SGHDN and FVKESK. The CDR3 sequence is CASSQGSLASYEQYF. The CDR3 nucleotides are TGTGCCAGCAGCCAAGGGAGTCTAGCGAGTTACGAGCAGTACTTC.

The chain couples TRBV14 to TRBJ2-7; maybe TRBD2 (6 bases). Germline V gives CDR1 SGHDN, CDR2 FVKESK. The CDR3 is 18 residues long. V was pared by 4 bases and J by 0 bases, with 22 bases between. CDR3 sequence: CASSPRIAHDGSSYEQYF. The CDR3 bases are TGTGCCAGCAGCCCGAGAATAGCACACGACGGGAGCTCCTACGAGCAGTACTTC.

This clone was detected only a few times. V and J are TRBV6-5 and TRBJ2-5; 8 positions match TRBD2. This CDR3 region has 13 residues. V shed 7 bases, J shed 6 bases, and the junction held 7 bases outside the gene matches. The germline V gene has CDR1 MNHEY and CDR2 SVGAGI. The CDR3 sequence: CASIAGGEKTQYF. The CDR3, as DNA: TGTGCCAGCATTGCGGGGGGTGAAAAGACCCAGTACTTC.

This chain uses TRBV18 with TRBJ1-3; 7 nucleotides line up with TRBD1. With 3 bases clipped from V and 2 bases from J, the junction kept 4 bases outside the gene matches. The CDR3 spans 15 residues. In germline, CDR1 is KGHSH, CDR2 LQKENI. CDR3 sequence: CASSPDRAPGNTIYF. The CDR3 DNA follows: TGTGCCAGCTCACCCGACAGGGCCCCTGGAAACACCATATATTTT.

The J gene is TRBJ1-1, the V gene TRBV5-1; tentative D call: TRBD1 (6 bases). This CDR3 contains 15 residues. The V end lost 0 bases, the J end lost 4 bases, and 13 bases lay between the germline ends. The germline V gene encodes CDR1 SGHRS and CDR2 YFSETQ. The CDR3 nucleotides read TGCGCCAGCAGCTTGGGTGGGGGGGCCCTCACTGAAGCTTTCTTT. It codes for CASSLGGGALTEAFF.

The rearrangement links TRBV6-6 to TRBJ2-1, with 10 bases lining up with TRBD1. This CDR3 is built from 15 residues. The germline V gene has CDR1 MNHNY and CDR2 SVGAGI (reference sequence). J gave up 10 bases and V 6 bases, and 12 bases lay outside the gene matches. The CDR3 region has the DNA TGTGCCAGCAGCCCCGGGACAGGGGAATTAAAAGAGCAGTTCTTC. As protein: CASSPGTGELKEQFF.